These T cell receptor beta chains were read from a single sample in a study of breast tumors, draining lymph nodes, adjacent tissues. One entry per CDR3 protein results from TCRdb running MiXCR on the multiplex PCR reads. In the table there are approximately 210,000 distinct CDR3 sequences, about 34% of which are singletons. The sample consisted of axillary lymph node tissue. Receptors were obtained from a female donor with breast cancer. Some clones in this sample may be carry-over from other donors' samples. Both conserved end residues are part of each CDR3. D genes are given only for firm matches. Size is stated for part of the rows, as once, few or many counts, or as a class when the clone is expanded.

V: TRBV7-3; size: many; D: TRBD1; J: TRBJ2-1; DNA: TGTGCCAGCAGCGTTACAGGGGACAATGAGCAGTTCTTC; CDR3: CASSVTGDNEQFF
V: TRBV5-1; size: many; D: TRBD1; J: TRBJ2-7; DNA: TGCGCCAGCAGCTCGGACAGGGGCGACTCCTACGAGCAGTACTTC; CDR3: CASSSDRGDSYEQYF
V: TRBV12-3/TRBV12-4; size: once; D: TRBD2; J: TRBJ2-7; DNA: TGTGCCAGCAGGGGCCCCTCCGGGACTAGCCGCTCCTACGAGCAGTACTTC; CDR3: CASRGPSGTSRSYEQYF
V: TRBV9; size: many; D: -; J: TRBJ2-3; DNA: TGTGCCAGCAGCGTAGATGGCAGAAGCACAGATACGCAGTATTTT; CDR3: CASSVDGRSTDTQYF
V: TRBV4-1; size: many; D: TRBD2; J: TRBJ2-2; DNA: TGCGCCAGCAGCCAACTAGCGGGGAACACCGGGGAGCTGTTTTTT; CDR3: CASSQLAGNTGELFF
V: TRBV13; size: many; D: TRBD2; J: TRBJ2-3; DNA: TGTGCCAGCAGCTTAGGCCTTACTAGCGGACCCACAGATACGCAGTATTTT; CDR3: CASSLGLTSGPTDTQYF
V: TRBV20-1; size: -; D: -; J: TRBJ1-2; DNA: TGCAGTGCTAGTACGGCAGGGGAAGACTACACCTTC; CDR3: CSASTAGEDYTF
V: TRBV6-5; size: -; D: TRBD2; J: TRBJ2-7; DNA: TGTGCCAGCAGGCCAACCTGGCGGACTAGCGGGTCCTACGAGCAGCACTTC; CDR3: CASRPTWRTSGSYEQHF
V: TRBV6-6; size: many; D: -; J: TRBJ1-6; DNA: TGTGCCAGCAGTTACTCGGATCAGGGAGGCTCACCCCTCCACTTT; CDR3: CASSYSDQGGSPLHF
V: TRBV7-8; size: many; D: -; J: TRBJ2-1; DNA: TGTGCCACTCAGGGGAGGGACAATGAGCAGTTCTTC; CDR3: CATQGRDNEQFF
V: TRBV6-5; size: many; D: TRBD1; J: TRBJ2-1; DNA: TGTGCCAGCAGGACGACCCGACAGGGAAAGTCCTACAATGAGCAGTTCTTC; CDR3: CASRTTRQGKSYNEQFF
V: TRBV12-3/TRBV12-4; size: -; D: -; J: TRBJ1-4; DNA: TGTGCCAGCACCCCGCGCAGGGGCGGTGAAAAACTGTTTTTT; CDR3: CASTPRRGGEKLFF
V: TRBV19; size: many; D: -; J: TRBJ1-6; DNA: TGTGCCAGCGGGGGCGGGGCGGATTCACCCCTCCACTTT; CDR3: CASGGGADSPLHF
V: TRBV5-1; size: many; D: -; J: TRBJ2-1; DNA: TGCGCCAGCTATGACGGACAGAGAAACTTCGGCGGAGAGCAGTTCTTC; CDR3: CASYDGQRNFGGEQFF
V: TRBV12-3/TRBV12-4; size: many; D: TRBD2; J: TRBJ2-7; DNA: TGTGCCAGCAGTTTATTTAGCGGGATGTACGAGCAGTACTTC; CDR3: CASSLFSGMYEQYF
V: TRBV12-3/TRBV12-4; size: few; D: -; J: TRBJ1-1; DNA: TGTGCCAGCAGTTTTATCGGCAACACTGAAGCTTTCTTT; CDR3: CASSFIGNTEAFF
V: TRBV20-1; size: many; D: TRBD1; J: TRBJ2-5; DNA: TGCAGTGCTAGAGATGCAGGGGGTCAGCAAGAGACCCAGTACTTC; CDR3: CSARDAGGQQETQYF
V: TRBV30; size: few; D: TRBD2; J: TRBJ2-1; DNA: TGTGCCTGGAGTGATTATCTCGGGACTACCGACAATGAGCAGCTCTTC; CDR3: CAWSDYLGTTDNEQLF
V: TRBV13; size: once; D: -; J: TRBJ1-6; DNA: TGTGCCAGCAGCACGCCAGGGCCCTCACCCCTCCGCTTT; CDR3: CASSTPGPSPLRF
V: TRBV13; size: -; D: -; J: TRBJ2-1; DNA: TGTACCAGCGGAAGACCGGGAGAAGAGAACAATGAGCAGTTCTTC; CDR3: CTSGRPGEENNEQFF
V: TRBV5-8; size: many; D: -; J: TRBJ2-7; DNA: TGTGCCAGCAGCCGGCGGGACAGTTACTACGAGCAGTACTTC; CDR3: CASSRRDSYYEQYF
V: TRBV20-1; size: many; D: -; J: TRBJ2-5; DNA: TGCAGTGCTAGGGAAGCCCAAGAGACCCAGTACTTC; CDR3: CSAREAQETQYF
V: TRBV5-4; size: few; D: -; J: TRBJ2-7; DNA: TGTGCCAGCAGCTTGGTTGGAACCTCCTACGAGCAGTACTTC; CDR3: CASSLVGTSYEQYF
V: TRBV6-5; size: few; D: -; J: TRBJ2-1; DNA: TGTGCCAGCAGTCACTCGACGGTCAATGAGCAGTTCTTC; CDR3: CASSHSTVNEQFF
V: TRBV7-2; size: many; D: -; J: TRBJ2-1; DNA: TGTGCCAGCAGCTTAGGAGGGATTGAGCAGTTCTTC; CDR3: CASSLGGIEQFF
V: TRBV30; size: many; D: -; J: TRBJ1-3; DNA: TGTGCCTGGAGCCACGGGAACCAACGTGGAAACACCATATATTTT; CDR3: CAWSHGNQRGNTIYF
V: TRBV29-1; size: many; D: TRBD1; J: TRBJ2-7; DNA: TGCAGCGTTGAGGGGACAGGGGGCTACGAGCAGTACTTC; CDR3: CSVEGTGGYEQYF
V: TRBV7-8; size: medium-sized; D: -; J: TRBJ1-6; DNA: TGTGCCAGCAGCCGGACGGAAGGTCGGTCACCCCTCCACTTT; CDR3: CASSRTEGRSPLHF
V: TRBV27; size: -; D: TRBD2; J: TRBJ2-2; DNA: TGTGCCAGCACCCCGACTAGCGGGAGTTCAACCGGGGAGCTGTTTTTT; CDR3: CASTPTSGSSTGELFF
V: TRBV6-1; size: -; D: TRBD2; J: TRBJ2-7; DNA: TGTGCCATTTCAGCCGACATGGGTCCTGGTGATAGCGGGAGGAAGACTTTTGACGAGCAGCACTTC; CDR3: CAISADMGPGDSGRKTFDEQHF
V: TRBV7-9; size: many; D: TRBD1; J: TRBJ2-7; DNA: TGTGCCAGCAGCTCGAGGACAGGGGGCAACGTATACGAGCAGTACTTC; CDR3: CASSSRTGGNVYEQYF
V: TRBV12-3/TRBV12-4; size: many; D: -; J: TRBJ1-4; DNA: TGTGCCAGCACCTCTGGCCGGTGGTATAATGAAAAACTGTTTTTT; CDR3: CASTSGRWYNEKLFF
V: TRBV11-2; size: many; D: TRBD2; J: TRBJ2-1; DNA: TGTGCCAGCAGCTTATCCGATAGCTATAGCGGGAGATACAATGAGCAGTTCTTC; CDR3: CASSLSDSYSGRYNEQFF
V: TRBV19; size: many; D: -; J: TRBJ2-7; DNA: TGTGCCAGTAGTATAGCGTCAGCCCACTACGAGCAGTACTTC; CDR3: CASSIASAHYEQYF
V: TRBV6-2/TRBV6-3; size: many; D: TRBD2; J: TRBJ2-7; DNA: TGTGCCAGCAGTTACCCTGGACTAGCGGGAGGGACCTCCTACGAGCAGTACTTC; CDR3: CASSYPGLAGGTSYEQYF
V: TRBV12-3/TRBV12-4; size: many; D: -; J: TRBJ1-5; DNA: TGTGCCAGCAGTTTACAGGGGCGCAATCAGCCCCAGCATTTT; CDR3: CASSLQGRNQPQHF
V: TRBV6-1; size: -; D: TRBD2; J: TRBJ2-5; DNA: TGTGCCAGCAGGGAGGAGTGGACTAGAAGGACCCAGTACTTC; CDR3: CASREEWTRRTQYF
V: TRBV3-1; size: many; D: -; J: TRBJ2-5; DNA: TGTGCCAGCAGCCAAGGAAGGGGGGGGACCCAGTACTTC; CDR3: CASSQGRGGTQYF
V: TRBV28; size: few; D: TRBD1; J: TRBJ2-3; DNA: TGTGCCAGCAGTCGGGTCCAGGGGGCTTTAGATACGCAGTATTTT; CDR3: CASSRVQGALDTQYF
V: TRBV27; size: -; D: -; J: TRBJ2-1; DNA: TGTGGCAGCACTTGGGCAGGGGACTACAATGAGCAGTTCTTC; CDR3: CGSTWAGDYNEQFF
V: TRBV6-2/TRBV6-3; size: -; D: -; J: TRBJ1-5; DNA: TGTGCCAGCAGTGGAGACAGTTGGTGGAATCAGCCCCAGCATTTT; CDR3: CASSGDSWWNQPQHF
V: TRBV12-3/TRBV12-4; size: -; D: -; J: TRBJ1-1; DNA: TGTGCCAGCAGTTATACAGCCGGTGGAGGGGAAGCTTTCTTT; CDR3: CASSYTAGGGEAFF
V: TRBV12-3/TRBV12-4; size: many; D: TRBD1; J: TRBJ1-2; DNA: TGTGCCAGCAGCCGCGACAGGGTCGGGGGCTACACCTTC; CDR3: CASSRDRVGGYTF
V: TRBV13; size: -; D: TRBD1; J: TRBJ2-3; DNA: TGTGCCAGCAGCTTAGGAGGGACAGGGAGCACAGATACGCAGTATTTT; CDR3: CASSLGGTGSTDTQYF